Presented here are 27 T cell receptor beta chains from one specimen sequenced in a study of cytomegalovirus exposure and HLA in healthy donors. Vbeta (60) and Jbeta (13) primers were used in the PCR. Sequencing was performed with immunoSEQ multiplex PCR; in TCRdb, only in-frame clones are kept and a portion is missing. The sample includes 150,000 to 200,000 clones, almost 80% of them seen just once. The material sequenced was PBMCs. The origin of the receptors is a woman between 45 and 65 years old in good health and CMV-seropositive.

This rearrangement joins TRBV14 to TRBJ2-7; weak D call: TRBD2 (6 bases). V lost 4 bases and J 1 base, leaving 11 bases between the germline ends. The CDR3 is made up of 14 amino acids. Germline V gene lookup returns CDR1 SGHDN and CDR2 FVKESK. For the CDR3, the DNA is TGTGCCAGCAGCCCACTCGGGGGTTCCTACGAGCAGTACTTC. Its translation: CASSPLGGSYEQYF.

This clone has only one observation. CDR3 in DNA: TGTGCCAGCAGTGATTATCTACGGACCCAGTACTTC. Protein: CASSDYLRTQYF. The V gene is TRBV25-1, the J gene TRBJ2-5; D is undetermined. The CDR3 consists of 12 residues. From germline, CDR1 is MGHDK and CDR2 SYGVNS. The ends were cut back, 3 bases at V and 7 bases at J, with 9 bases in the middle.

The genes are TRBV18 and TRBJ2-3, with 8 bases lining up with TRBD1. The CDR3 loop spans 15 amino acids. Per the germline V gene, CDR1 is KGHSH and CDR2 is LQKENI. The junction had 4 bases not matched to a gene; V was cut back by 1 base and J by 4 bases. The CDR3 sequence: CASSPLQGAADTQYF. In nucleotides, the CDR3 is TGTGCCAGCTCACCACTTCAGGGGGCGGCAGATACGCAGTATTTT.

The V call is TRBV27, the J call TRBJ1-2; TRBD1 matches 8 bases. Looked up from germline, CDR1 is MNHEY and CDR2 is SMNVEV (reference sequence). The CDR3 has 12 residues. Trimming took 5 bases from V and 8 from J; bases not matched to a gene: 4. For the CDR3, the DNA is TGTGCCAGCAGTCTGACAGGGGAAGGCTACACCTTC. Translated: CASSLTGEGYTF.

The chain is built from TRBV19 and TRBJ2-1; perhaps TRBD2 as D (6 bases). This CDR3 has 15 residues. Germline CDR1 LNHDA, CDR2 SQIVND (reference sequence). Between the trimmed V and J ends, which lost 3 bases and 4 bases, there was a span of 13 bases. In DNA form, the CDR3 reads TGTGCCAGTAGTATCAGTGTTAGCGGTTACAATGAGCAGTTCTTC. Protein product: CASSISVSGYNEQFF.

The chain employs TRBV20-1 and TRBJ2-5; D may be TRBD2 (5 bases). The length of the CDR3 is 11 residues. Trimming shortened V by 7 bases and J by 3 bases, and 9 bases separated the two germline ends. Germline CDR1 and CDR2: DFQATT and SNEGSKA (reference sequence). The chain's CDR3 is CSEVEEETQYF. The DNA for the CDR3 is TGCAGTGAGGTGGAGGAAGAGACCCAGTACTTC.

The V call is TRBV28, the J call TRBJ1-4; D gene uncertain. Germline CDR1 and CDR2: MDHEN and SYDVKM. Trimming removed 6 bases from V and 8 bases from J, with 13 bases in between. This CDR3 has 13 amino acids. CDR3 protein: CASSSGRSEKLFF. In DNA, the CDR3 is TGTGCCAGCAGCTCCGGTCGATCGGAAAAACTGTTTTTT.

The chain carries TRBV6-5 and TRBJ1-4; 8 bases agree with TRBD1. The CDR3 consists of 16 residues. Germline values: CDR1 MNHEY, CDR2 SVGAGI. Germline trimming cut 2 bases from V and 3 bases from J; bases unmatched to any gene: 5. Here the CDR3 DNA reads TGTGCCAGCAGTTACCAAACAGGGGGATCTAATGAAAAACTGTTTTTT. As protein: CASSYQTGGSNEKLFF.

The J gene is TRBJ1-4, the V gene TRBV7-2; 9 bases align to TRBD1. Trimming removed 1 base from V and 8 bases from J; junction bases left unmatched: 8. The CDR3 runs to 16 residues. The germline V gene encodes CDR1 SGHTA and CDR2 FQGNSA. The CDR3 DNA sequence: TGTGCCAGCAGCTTAGGAGGGACAGGGAGGGTCGAAAAACTGTTTTTT. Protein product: CASSLGGTGRVEKLFF.

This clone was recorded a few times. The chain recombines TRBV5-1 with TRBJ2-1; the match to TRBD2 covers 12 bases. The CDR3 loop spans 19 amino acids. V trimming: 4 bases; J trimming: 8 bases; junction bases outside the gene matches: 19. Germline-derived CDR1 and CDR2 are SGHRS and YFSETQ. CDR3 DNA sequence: TGCGCCAGCAGCCCCTGGCGACCGCGATCCCTAGCGGGGGGGGATGAGCAGTTCTTC. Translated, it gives CASSPWRPRSLAGGDEQFF.

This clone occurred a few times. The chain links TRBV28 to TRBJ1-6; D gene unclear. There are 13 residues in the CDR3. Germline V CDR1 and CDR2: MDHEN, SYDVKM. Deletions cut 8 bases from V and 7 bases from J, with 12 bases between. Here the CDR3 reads CASGGNSNSPLHF. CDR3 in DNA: TGTGCCAGCGGCGGGAACTCCAATTCACCCCTCCACTTT.

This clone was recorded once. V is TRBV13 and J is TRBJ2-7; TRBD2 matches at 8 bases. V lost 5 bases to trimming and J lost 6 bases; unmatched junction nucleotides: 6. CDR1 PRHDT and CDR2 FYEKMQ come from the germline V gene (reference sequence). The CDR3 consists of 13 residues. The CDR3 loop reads CASSRGGPGEQYF. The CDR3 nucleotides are TGTGCCAGCAGCCGGGGGGGTCCAGGCGAGCAGTACTTC.

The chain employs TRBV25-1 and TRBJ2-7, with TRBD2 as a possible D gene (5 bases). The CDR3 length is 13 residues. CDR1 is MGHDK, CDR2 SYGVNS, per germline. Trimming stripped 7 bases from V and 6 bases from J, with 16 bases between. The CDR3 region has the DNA TGTGCCAGCAAGGAGGATCTTTGGGGCGAGCAGTACTTC. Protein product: CASKEDLWGEQYF.

This chain's CDR3 is CASSSPMGQGNTEAFF. For the CDR3, the DNA is TGTGCCAGCAGCTCGCCTATGGGACAGGGCAACACTGAAGCTTTCTTT. The chain uses TRBV5-5 and TRBJ1-1; 9 bases are shared with TRBD1. The CDR3 runs 16 residues. The J segment lost 2 bases and the V segment lost 3 bases, leaving 8 bases of the junction unmatched. Germline V gene lookup returns CDR1 SGHKS and CDR2 YYEKEE (reference sequence).

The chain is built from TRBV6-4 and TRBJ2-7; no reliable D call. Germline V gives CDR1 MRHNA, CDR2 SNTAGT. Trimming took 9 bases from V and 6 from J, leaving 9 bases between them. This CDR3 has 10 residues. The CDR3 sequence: CARIPSEQYF. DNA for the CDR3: TGTGCCAGGATTCCTAGCGAGCAGTACTTC.

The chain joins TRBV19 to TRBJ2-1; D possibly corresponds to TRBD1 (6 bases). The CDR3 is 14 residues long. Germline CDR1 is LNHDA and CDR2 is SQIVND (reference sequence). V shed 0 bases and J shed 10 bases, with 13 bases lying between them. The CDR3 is CASSIDGQTSEQFF. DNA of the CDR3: TGTGCCAGTAGTATAGATGGACAGACTTCCGAGCAGTTCTTC.

The CDR3 loop reads CAWSLRGGARQPQHF. The CDR3 region has the DNA TGTGCCTGGAGTCTACGGGGGGGGGCTAGGCAGCCCCAGCATTTT. The rearrangement links TRBV30 to TRBJ1-5; tentatively, D is TRBD1 (6 bases). The CDR3 runs 15 residues. V lost 2 bases to trimming and J lost 7 bases, with 18 bases between them. Germline V CDR1 and CDR2: GTSNPN, SVGIG (reference sequence).

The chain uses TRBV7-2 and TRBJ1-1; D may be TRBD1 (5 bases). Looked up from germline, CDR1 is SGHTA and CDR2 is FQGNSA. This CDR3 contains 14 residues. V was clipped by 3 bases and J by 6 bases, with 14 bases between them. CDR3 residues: CASSFKVPGAEAFF. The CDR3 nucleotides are TGTGCCAGCAGCTTTAAAGTACCGGGGGCTGAAGCTTTCTTT.

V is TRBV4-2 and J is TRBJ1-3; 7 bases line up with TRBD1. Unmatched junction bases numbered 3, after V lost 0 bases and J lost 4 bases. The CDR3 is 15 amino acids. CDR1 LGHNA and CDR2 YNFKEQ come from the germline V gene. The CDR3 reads CASSQDGTDGNTIYF. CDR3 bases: TGTGCCAGCAGCCAAGATGGGACAGACGGAAACACCATATATTTT.

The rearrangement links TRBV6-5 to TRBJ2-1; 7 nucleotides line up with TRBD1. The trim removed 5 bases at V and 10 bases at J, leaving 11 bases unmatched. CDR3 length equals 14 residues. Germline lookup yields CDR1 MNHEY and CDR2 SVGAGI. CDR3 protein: CASSRQGGVGEQFF. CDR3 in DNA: TGTGCCAGCAGTCGACAGGGTGGGGTTGGGGAGCAGTTCTTC.

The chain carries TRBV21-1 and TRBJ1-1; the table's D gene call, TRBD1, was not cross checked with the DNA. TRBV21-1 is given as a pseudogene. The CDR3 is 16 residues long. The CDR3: CASSKSIPGQHTEAFF. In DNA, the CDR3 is TGTGCCAGCAGCAAATCTATCCCAGGACAGCACACTGAAGCTTTCTTT.

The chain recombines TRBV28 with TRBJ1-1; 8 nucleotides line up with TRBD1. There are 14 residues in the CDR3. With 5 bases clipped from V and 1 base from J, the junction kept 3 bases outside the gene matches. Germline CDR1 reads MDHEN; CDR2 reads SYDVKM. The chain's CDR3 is CASSPGGTNTEAFF. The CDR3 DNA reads TGTGCCAGCAGTCCAGGGGGCACGAACACTGAAGCTTTCTTT. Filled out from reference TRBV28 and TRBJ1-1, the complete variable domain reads DVKVTQSSRYLVKRTGEKVFLECVQDMDHENMFWYRQDPGLGLRLIYFSYDVKMKEKGDIPEGYSVSREKKERFSLILESASTNQTSMYLCASSPGGTNTEAFFGQGTRLTVV.

Here the CDR3 reads CASRSDRGWLNTEAFF. In DNA, the CDR3 is TGTGCCAGCAGATCCGACAGGGGGTGGTTGAACACTGAAGCTTTCTTT. The chain joins TRBV6-6 to TRBJ1-1; 9 bases align to TRBD1. CDR3 length: 16 residues. From germline, CDR1 is MNHNY and CDR2 SVGAGI (reference sequence). V shed 6 bases, J shed 0 bases, and the junction held 8 bases outside the gene matches.

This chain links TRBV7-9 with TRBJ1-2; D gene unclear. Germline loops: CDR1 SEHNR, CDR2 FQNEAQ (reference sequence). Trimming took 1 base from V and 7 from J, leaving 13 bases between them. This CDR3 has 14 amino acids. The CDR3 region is CASSLEGSAFGYTF. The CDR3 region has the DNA TGTGCCAGCAGCTTAGAAGGCAGCGCGTTTGGCTACACCTTC.

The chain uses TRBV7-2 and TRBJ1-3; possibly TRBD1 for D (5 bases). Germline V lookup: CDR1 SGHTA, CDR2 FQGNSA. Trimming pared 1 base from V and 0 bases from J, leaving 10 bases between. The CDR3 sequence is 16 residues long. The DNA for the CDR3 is TGTGCCAGCAGCTTAGTGGGAGGGGCCTCTGGAAACACCATATATTTT. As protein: CASSLVGGASGNTIYF.

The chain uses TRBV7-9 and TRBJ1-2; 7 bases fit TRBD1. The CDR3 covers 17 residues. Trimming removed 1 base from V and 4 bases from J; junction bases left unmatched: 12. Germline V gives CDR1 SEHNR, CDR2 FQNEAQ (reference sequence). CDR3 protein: CASSLDPGTELIYGYTF. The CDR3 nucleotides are TGTGCCAGCAGCTTAGATCCCGGGACAGAGCTCATCTATGGCTACACCTTC.

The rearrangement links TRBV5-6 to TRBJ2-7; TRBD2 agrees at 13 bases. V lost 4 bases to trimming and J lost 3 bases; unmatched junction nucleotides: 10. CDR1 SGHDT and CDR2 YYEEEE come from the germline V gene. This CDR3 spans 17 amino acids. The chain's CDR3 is CASSRWWGTSGVYEQYF. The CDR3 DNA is TGTGCCAGCAGCCGCTGGTGGGGGACTAGCGGGGTCTACGAGCAGTACTTC.